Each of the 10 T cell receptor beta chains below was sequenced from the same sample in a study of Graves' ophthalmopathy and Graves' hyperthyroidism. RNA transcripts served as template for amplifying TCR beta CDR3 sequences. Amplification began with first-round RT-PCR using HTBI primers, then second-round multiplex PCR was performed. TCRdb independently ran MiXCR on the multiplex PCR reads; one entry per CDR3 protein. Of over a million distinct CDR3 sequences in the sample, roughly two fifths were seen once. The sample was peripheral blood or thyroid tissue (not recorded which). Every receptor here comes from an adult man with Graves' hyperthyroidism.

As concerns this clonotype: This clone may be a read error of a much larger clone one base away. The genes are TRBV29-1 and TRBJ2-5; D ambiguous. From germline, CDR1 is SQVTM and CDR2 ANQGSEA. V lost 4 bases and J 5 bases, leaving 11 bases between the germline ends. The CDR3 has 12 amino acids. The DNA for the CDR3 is TGCAGCGTTGTTTACAGATTTGAGACCCAGTACTTC. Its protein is CSVVYRFETQYF.

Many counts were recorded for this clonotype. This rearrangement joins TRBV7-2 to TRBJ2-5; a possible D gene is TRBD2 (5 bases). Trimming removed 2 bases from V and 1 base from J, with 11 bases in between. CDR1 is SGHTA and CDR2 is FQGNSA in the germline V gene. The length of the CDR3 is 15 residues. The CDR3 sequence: CASSLRRAGQETQYF. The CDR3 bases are TGTGCCAGCAGCTTAAGGCGGGCGGGCCAAGAGACCCAGTACTTC.

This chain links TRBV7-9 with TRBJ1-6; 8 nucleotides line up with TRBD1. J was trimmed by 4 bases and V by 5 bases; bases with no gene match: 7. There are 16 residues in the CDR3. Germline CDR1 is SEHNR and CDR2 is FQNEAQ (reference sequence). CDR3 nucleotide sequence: TGTGCCAGCAGCCCCGACAGGGGATTTTATAATTCACCCCTCCACTTT. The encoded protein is CASSPDRGFYNSPLHF.

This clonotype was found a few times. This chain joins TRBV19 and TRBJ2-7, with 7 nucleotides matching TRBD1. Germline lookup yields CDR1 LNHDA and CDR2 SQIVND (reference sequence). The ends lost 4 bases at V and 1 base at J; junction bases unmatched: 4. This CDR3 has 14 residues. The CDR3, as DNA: TGTGCCAGTAGTAGCCAGGGGGAGTCCTACGAGCAGTACTTC. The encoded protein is CASSSQGESYEQYF.

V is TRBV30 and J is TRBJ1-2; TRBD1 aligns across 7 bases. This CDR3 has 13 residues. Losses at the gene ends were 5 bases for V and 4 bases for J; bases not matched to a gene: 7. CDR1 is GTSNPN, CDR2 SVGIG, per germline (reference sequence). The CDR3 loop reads CAWLQGNSYGYTF. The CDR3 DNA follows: TGTGCCTGGTTACAGGGGAACTCCTATGGCTACACCTTC.

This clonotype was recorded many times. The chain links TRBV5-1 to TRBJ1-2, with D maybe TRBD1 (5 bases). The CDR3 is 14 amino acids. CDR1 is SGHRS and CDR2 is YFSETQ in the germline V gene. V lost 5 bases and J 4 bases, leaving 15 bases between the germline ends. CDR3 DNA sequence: TGCGCCAGCAGGTCCAGGGTTGAGAGCTATGGCTACACCTTC. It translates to CASRSRVESYGYTF.

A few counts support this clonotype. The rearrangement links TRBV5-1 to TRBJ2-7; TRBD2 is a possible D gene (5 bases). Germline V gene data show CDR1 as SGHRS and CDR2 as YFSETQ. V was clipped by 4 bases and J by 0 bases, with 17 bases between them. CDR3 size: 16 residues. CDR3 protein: CASSTGWTGNSYEQYF. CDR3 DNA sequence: TGCGCCAGCAGCACGGGATGGACCGGGAACTCCTACGAGCAGTACTTC. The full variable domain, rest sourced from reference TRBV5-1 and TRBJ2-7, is KAGVTQTPRYLIKTRGQQVTLSCSPISGHRSVSWYQQTPGQGLQFLFEYFSETQRNKGNFPGRFSGRQFSNSRSEMNVSTLELGDSALYLCASSTGWTGNSYEQYFGPGTRLTVT.

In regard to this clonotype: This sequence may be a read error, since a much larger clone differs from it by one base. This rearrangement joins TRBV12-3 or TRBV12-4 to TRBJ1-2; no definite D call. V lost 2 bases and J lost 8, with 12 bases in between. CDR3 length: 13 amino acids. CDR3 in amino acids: CASSLISSGGYTF. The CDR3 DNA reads TGTGCCAGCAGTTTAATATCCAGCGGCGGCTACACCTTC.

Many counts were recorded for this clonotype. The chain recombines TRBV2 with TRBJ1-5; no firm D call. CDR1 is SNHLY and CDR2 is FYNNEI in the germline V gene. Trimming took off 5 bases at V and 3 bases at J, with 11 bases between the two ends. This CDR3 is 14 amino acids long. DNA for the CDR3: TGTGCCAGCAGTCGAACCCAGACCAATCAGCCCCAGCATTTT. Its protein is CASSRTQTNQPQHF. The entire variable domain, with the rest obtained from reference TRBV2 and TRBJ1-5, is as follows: EPEVTQTPSHQVTQMGQEVILRCVPISNHLYFYWYRQILGQKVEFLVSFYNNEISEKSEIFDDQFSVERPDGSNFTLKIRSTKLEDSAMYFCASSRTQTNQPQHFGDGTRLSIL.

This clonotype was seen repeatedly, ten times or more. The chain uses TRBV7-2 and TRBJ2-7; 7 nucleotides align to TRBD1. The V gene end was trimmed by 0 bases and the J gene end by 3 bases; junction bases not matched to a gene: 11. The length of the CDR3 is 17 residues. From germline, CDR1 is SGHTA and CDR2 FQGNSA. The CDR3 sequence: CASSLAAGAGGIYEQYF. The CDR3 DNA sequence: TGTGCCAGCAGCTTAGCCGCCGGGGCAGGGGGAATCTACGAGCAGTACTTC.